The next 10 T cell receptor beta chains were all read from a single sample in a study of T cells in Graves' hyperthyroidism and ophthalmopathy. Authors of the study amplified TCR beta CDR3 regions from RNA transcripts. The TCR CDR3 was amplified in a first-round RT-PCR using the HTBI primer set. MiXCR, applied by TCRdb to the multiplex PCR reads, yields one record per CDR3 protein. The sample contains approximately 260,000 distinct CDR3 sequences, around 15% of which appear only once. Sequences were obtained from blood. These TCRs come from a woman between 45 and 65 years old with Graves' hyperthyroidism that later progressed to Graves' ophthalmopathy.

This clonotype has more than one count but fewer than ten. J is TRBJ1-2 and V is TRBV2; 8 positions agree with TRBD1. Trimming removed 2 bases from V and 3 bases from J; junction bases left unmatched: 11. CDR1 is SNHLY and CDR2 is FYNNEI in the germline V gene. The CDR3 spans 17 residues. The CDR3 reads CASSETLRQGWDYGYTF. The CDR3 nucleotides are TGTGCCAGCAGTGAAACGCTTAGACAGGGGTGGGACTATGGCTACACCTTC. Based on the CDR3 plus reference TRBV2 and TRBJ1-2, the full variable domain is EPEVTQTPSHQVTQMGQEVILRCVPISNHLYFYWYRQILGQKVEFLVSFYNNEISEKSEIFDDQFSVERPDGSNFTLKIRSTKLEDSAMYFCASSETLRQGWDYGYTFGSGTRLTVV.

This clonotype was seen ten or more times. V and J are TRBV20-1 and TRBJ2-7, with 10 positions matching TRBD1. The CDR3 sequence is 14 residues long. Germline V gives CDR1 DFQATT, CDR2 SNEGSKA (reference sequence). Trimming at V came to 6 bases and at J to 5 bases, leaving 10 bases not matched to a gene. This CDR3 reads CSATTRDRGDEQYF. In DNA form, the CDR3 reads TGCAGTGCCACCACCCGGGACAGGGGCGACGAGCAGTACTTC.

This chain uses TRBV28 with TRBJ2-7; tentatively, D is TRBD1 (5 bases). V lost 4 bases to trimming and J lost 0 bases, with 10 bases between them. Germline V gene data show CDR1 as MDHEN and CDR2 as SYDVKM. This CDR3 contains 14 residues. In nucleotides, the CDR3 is TGTGCCAGCAGTTCTCTCAGGGACTCCTACGAGCAGTACTTC. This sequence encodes CASSSLRDSYEQYF.

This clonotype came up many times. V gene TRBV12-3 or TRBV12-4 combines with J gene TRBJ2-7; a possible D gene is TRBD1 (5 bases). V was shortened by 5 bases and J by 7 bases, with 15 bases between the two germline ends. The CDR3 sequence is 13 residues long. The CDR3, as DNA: TGTGCCAGCAGTCCGAGAAGGGGTTTGGAGCAGTACTTC. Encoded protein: CASSPRRGLEQYF.

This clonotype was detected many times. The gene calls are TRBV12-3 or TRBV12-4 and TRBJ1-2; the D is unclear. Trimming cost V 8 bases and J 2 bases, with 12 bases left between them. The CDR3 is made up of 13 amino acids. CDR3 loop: CASHSPENYGYTF. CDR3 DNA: TGTGCCAGCCATAGCCCGGAGAACTATGGCTACACCTTC.

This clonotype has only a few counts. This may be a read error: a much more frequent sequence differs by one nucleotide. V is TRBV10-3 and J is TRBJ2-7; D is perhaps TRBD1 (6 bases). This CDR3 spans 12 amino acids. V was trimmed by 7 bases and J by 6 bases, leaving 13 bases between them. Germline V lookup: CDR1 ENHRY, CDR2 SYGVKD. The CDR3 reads CAITAGAGEQYF. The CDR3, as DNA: TGTGCCATCACTGCAGGGGCTGGCGAGCAGTACTTC.

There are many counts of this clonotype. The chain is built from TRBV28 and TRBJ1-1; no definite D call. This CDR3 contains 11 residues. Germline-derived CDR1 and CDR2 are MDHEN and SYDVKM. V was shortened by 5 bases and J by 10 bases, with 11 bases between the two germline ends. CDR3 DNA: TGTGCCAGCAGTCTCTCCGGAGGAGCTTTCTTT. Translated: CASSLSGGAFF.

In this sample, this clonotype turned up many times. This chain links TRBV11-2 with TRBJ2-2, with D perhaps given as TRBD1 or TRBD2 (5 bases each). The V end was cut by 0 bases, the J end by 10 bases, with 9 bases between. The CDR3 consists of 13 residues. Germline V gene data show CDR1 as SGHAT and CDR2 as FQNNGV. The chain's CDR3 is CASSLEWGSELFF. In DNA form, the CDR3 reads TGTGCCAGCAGCTTAGAGTGGGGGTCGGAGCTGTTTTTT.

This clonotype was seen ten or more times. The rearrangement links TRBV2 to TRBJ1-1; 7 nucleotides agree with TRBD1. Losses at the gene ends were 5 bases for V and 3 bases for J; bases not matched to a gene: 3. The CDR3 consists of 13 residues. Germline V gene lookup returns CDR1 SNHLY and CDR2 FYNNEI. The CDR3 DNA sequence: TGTGCCAGCAGTTCCCAGGGGGACACTGAAGCTTTCTTT. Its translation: CASSSQGDTEAFF.

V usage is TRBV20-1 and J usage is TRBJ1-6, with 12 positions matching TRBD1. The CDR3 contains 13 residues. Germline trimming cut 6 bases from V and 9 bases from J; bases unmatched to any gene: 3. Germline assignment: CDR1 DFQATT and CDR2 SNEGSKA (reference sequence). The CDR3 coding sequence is TGCAGTGCCAGGGACAGGGGGCTTTCACCCCTCCACTTT. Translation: CSARDRGLSPLHF.